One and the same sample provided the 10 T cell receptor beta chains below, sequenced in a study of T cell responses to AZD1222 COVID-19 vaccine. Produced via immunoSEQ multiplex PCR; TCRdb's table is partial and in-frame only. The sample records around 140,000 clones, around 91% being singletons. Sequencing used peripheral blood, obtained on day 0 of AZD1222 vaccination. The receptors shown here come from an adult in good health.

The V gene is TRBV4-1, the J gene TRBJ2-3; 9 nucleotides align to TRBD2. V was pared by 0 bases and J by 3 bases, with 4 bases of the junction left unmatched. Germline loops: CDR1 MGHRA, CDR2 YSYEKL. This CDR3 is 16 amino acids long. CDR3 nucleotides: TGCGCCAGCAGCCAAGATACGGGACTAGCAACAGATACGCAGTATTTT. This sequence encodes CASSQDTGLATDTQYF.

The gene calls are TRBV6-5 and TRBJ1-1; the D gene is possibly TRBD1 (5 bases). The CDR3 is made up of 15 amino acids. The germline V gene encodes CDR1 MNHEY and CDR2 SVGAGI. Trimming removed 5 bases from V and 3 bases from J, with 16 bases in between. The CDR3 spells CASSLRVRRYTEAFF. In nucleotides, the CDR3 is TGTGCCAGCAGTCTCAGGGTCAGGAGATACACTGAAGCTTTCTTT.

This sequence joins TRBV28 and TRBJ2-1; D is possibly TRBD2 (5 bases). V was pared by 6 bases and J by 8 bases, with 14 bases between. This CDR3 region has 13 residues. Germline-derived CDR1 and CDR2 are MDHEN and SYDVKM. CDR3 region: CASRPDGVHEQFF. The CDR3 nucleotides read TGTGCCAGCAGACCCGACGGGGTCCATGAGCAGTTCTTC.

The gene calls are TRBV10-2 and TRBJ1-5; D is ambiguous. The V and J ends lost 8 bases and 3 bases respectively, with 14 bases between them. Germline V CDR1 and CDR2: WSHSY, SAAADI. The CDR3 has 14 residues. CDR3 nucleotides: TGCGCCAGCGCCCTGGTCGGCTACAATCAGCCCCAGCATTTT. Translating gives CASALVGYNQPQHF.

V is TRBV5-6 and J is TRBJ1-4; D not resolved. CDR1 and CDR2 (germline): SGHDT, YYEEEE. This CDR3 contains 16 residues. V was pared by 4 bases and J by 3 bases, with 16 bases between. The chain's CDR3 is CASSLQLELPNEKLFF. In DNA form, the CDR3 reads TGTGCCAGCAGCCTCCAGTTGGAGCTGCCTAATGAAAAACTGTTTTTT.

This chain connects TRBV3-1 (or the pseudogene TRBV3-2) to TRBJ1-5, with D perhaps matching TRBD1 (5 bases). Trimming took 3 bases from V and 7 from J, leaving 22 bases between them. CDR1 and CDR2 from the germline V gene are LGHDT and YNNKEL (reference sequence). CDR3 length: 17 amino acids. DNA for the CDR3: TGTGCCAGCAGCCATCACAACTCAGGGAGTGCAAGGCAGCCCCAGCATTTT. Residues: CASSHHNSGSARQPQHF.

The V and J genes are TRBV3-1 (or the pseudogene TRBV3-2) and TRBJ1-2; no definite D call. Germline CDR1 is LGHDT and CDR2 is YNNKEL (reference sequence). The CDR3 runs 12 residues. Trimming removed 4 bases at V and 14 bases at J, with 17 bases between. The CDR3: CASSPREGGFTF. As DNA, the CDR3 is TGTGCCAGCAGCCCAAGAGAGGGAGGGTTTACCTTC.

The CDR3 loop is CATKDSAWETQYF. In nucleotides, the CDR3 is TGTGCCACGAAGGACAGTGCTTGGGAGACCCAGTACTTC. The chain combines TRBV19 with TRBJ2-5, with D tentatively TRBD1 (6 bases). The CDR3 is made up of 13 amino acids. The germline CDR1 and CDR2 sequences are LNHDA and SQIVND (reference sequence). The germline V and J ends were trimmed by 10 bases and 5 bases, with 17 bases remaining between them.

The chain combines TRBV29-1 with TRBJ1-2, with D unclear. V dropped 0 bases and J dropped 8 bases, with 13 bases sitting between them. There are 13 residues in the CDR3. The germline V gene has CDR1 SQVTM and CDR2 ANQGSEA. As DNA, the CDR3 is TGCAGCGTTGAAGATCTACAGACTTGGGGCTACACCTTC. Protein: CSVEDLQTWGYTF.

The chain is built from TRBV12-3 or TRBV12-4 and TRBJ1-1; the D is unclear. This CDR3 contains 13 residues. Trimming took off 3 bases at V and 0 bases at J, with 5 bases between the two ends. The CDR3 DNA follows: TGTGCCAGCAGTTTCAGTATGAACACTGAAGCTTTCTTT. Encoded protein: CASSFSMNTEAFF.